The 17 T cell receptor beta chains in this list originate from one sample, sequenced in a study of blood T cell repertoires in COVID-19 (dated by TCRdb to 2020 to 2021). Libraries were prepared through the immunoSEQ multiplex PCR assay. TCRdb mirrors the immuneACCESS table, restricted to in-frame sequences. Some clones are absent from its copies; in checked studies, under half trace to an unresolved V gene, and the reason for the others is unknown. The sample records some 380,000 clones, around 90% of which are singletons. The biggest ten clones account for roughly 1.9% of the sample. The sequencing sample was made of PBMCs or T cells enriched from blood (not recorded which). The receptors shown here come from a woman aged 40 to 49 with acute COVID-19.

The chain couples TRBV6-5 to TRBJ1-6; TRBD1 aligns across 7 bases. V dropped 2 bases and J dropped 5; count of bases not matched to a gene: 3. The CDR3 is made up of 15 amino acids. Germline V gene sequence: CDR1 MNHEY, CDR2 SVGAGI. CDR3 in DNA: TGTGCCAGCAGTTACCGGGACAGTCATAATTCACCCCTCCACTTT. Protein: CASSYRDSHNSPLHF.

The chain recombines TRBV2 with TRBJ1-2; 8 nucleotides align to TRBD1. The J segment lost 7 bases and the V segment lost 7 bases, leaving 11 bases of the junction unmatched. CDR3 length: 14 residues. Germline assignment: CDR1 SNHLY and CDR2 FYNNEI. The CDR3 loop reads CASIGQGAIGGYTF. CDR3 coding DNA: TGTGCCAGCATAGGCCAGGGGGCTATAGGTGGCTACACCTTC.

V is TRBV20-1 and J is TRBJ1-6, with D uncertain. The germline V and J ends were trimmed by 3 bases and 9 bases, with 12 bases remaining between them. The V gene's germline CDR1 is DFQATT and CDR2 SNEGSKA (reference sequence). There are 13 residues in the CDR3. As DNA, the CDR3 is TGCAGTGCTAGTGTGAGGGTGGGTTCACCCCTCCACTTT. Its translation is CSASVRVGSPLHF.

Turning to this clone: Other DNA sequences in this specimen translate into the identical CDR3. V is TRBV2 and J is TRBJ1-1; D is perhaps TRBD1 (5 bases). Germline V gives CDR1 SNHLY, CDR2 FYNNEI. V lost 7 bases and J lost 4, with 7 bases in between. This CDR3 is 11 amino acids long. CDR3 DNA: TGTGCCAGCACCGGGGGCACTGAAGCTTTCTTT. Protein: CASTGGTEAFF.

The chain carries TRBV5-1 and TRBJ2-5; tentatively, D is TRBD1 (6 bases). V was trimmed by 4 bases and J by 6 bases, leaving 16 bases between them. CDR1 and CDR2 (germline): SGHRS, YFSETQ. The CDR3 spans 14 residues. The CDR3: CASSGTTGIKTQYF. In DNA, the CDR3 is TGCGCCAGCAGCGGAACCACAGGGATAAAGACCCAGTACTTC.

CDR3 loop: CASSYYGTDNSPLHF. In DNA form, the CDR3 reads TGTGCCAGCAGTTACTACGGGACAGATAATTCACCCCTCCACTTT. The V and J genes are TRBV6-5 and TRBJ1-6; 7 bases are shared with TRBD1. CDR3 length: 15 amino acids. V was pared by 1 base and J by 5 bases, with 2 bases of the junction left unmatched. Germline CDR1 and CDR2: MNHEY and SVGAGI.

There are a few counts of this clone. The CDR3, as DNA: TGTGCCAGCAGCTTAGAAGGGGCGAACACTGAAGCTTTCTTT. Translation: CASSLEGANTEAFF. The chain recombines TRBV7-8 with TRBJ1-1, with a possible D match to TRBD1 (5 bases). The V and J ends lost 1 base and 1 base respectively, with 7 bases between them. The CDR3 consists of 14 residues. CDR1 is SGHVS and CDR2 is FQNEAQ in the germline V gene.

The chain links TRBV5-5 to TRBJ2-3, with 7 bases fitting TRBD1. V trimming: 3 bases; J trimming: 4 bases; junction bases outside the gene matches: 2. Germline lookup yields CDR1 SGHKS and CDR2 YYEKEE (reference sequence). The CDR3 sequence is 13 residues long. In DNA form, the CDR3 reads TGTGCCAGCAGCTCCCAGGGGGCAGATACGCAGTATTTT. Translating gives CASSSQGADTQYF.

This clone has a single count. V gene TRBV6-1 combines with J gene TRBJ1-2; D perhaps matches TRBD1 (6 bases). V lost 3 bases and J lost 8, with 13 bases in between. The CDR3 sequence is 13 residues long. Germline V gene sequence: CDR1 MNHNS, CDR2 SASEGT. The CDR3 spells CASSDSYREGYTF. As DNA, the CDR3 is TGTGCCAGCAGTGATTCTTACAGGGAAGGCTACACCTTC.

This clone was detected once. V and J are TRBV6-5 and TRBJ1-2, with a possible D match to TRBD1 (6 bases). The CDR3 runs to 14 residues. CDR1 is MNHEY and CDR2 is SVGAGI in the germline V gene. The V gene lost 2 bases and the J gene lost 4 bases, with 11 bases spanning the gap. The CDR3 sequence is CASSYGQFGYGYTF. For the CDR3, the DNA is TGTGCCAGCAGTTACGGACAGTTTGGCTATGGCTACACCTTC.

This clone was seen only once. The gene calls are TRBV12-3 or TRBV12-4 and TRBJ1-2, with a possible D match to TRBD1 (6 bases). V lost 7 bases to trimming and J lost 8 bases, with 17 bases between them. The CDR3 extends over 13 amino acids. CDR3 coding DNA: TGTGCCAGCACCCTCGGACAGTTTAGGGGCTACACCTTC. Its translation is CASTLGQFRGYTF.

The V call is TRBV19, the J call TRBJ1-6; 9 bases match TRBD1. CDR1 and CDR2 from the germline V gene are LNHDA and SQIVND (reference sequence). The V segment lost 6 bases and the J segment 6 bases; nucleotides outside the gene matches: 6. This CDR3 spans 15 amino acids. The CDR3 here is CASSLQGASNSPLHF. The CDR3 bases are TGTGCCAGTAGCCTACAGGGGGCGTCTAATTCACCCCTCCACTTT.

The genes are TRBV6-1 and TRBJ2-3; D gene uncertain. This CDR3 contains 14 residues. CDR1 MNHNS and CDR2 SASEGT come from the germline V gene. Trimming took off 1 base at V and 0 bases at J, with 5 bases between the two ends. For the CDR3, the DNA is TGTGCCAGCAGTGAAGGAACTAGCACAGATACGCAGTATTTT. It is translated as CASSEGTSTDTQYF.

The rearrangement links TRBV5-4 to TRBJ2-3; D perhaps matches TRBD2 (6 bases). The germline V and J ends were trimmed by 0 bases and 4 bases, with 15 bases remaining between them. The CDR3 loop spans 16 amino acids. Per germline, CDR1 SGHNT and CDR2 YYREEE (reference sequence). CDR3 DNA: TGTGCCAGCAGCTTGGGCTCGCGGAGGGGCCCAGATACGCAGTATTTT. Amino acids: CASSLGSRRGPDTQYF.

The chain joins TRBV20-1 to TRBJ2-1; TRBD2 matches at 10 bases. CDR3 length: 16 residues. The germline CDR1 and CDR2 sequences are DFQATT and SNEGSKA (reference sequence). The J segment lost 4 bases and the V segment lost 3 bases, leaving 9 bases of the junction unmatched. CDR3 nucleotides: TGCAGTGCTAGTAGGCCTAGCGGGGGACCTTACAATGAGCAGTTCTTC. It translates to CSASRPSGGPYNEQFF.

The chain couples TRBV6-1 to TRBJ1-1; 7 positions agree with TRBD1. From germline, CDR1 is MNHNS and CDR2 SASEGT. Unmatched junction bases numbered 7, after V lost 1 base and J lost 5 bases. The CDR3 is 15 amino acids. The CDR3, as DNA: TGTGCCAGCAGTGAAGTTGGCAGGGGGTGGACTGAAGCTTTCTTT. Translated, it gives CASSEVGRGWTEAFF.

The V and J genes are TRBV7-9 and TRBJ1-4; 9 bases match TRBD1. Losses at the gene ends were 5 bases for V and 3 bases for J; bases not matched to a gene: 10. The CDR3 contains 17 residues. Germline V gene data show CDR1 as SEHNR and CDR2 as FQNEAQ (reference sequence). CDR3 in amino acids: CASSATGGAGANEKLFF. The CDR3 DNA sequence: TGTGCCAGCAGCGCCACAGGGGGCGCCGGTGCTAATGAAAAACTGTTTTTT. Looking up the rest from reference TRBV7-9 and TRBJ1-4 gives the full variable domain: DTGVSQNPRHKITKRGQNVTFRCDPISEHNRLYWYRQTLGQGPEFLTYFQNEAQLEKSRLLSDRFSAERPKGSFSTLEIQRTEQGDSAMYLCASSATGGAGANEKLFFGSGTQLSVL.